The rows below give T cell receptor beta chains drawn from one sample of a study of CD8+ T cells in alopecia areata. Libraries were prepared by immunoSEQ multiplex PCR; TCRdb keeps only in-frame clonotypes and omits some of them. Seen here are some 190,000 clones, 50% to 70% observed once, and the top ten hold under 1.5%. The specimen was CD4+ T cells sorted from blood, collected between weeks 47 and 50, from a patient treated with tofacitinib. The receptors were gathered from a human donor with alopecia areata. Both conserved end residues are part of each CDR3. The D gene is left open where the match is weak. Expanded clones get a size class; other rows say once, few or many, or leave the size out.

size,J,V,D,CDR3,DNA
.,TRBJ2-7,TRBV4-3,TRBD2,CASSQGLAGYYEQYF,TGCGCCAGCAGCCAAGGGCTAGCGGGGTACTACGAGCAGTACTTC
.,TRBJ2-7,TRBV7-2,.,CASSFDGPGIHEQYF,TGTGCCAGCAGCTTTGACGGCCCGGGGATCCACGAGCAGTACTTC
once,TRBJ1-2,TRBV30,.,CAWGGGYTF,TGTGCCTGGGGAGGAGGCTACACCTTC
.,TRBJ2-6,TRBV7-6,.,CASSLQPTGSGANVLTF,TGTGCCAGCAGCCTACAACCTACAGGCTCTGGGGCCAACGTCCTGACTTTC
.,TRBJ1-6,TRBV7-8,TRBD1,CASSPRTGLSSYNSPLHF,TGTGCCAGCAGCCCCCGGACAGGGCTGAGCTCCTATAATTCACCCCTCCACTTT
once,TRBJ2-7,TRBV27,.,CASRSPTGQYF,TGTGCCAGCAGATCTCCTACGGGGCAGTACTTC
.,TRBJ1-5,TRBV28,.,CASSFRGVNLHNQPQHF,TGTGCCAGCAGTTTTAGGGGGGTAAACCTCCACAATCAGCCCCAGCATTTT
.,TRBJ1-2,TRBV4-3,TRBD1,CASSSDRGGYGYTF,TGCGCCAGCTCCTCGGACAGGGGTGGCTATGGCTACACCTTC
.,TRBJ2-5,TRBV5-6,.,CASSLVYQETQYF,TGTGCCAGCAGCTTGGTGTACCAAGAGACCCAGTACTTC
few,TRBJ1-6,TRBV30,TRBD1,CASWTGDNSPLHF,TGTGCCTCATGGACAGGAGATAATTCACCCCTCCACTTT
.,TRBJ1-5,TRBV30,.,CAWSLGSNQPQHF,TGTGCCTGGAGCCTAGGGAGCAATCAGCCCCAGCATTTT
.,TRBJ1-5,TRBV30,.,CAWSSVWGNQPQHF,TGTGCCTGGAGTAGTGTATGGGGAAATCAGCCCCAGCATTTT
.,TRBJ2-1,TRBV29-1,.,CSVQTSYNEQFF,TGCAGCGTTCAGACTAGCTACAATGAGCAGTTCTTC
once,TRBJ1-1,TRBV29-1,.,CSAVGRLNTEAFF,TGCAGCGCCGTTGGGAGATTGAACACTGAAGCTTTCTTT
.,TRBJ2-7,TRBV5-4,TRBD1,CASRSGTGINEQYF,TGTGCCAGCAGGTCCGGGACAGGGATCAACGAGCAGTACTTC
once,TRBJ1-2,TRBV11-3,TRBD1,CASSLRGRGNYGYTF,TGTGCCAGCAGCCTAAGAGGCAGGGGGAACTATGGCTACACCTTC
.,TRBJ2-2,TRBV2,.,CASSEALLRGELFF,TGTGCCAGCAGTGAAGCCTTATTAAGGGGGGAGCTGTTTTTT
.,TRBJ2-2,TRBV19,.,CASSVTGGELFF,TGTGCCAGTAGTGTTACAGGCGGGGAGCTGTTTTTT
.,TRBJ1-2,TRBV27,.,CASSFGGVGHGYTF,TGTGCCAGCAGTTTTGGGGGGGTCGGGCATGGCTACACCTTC
.,TRBJ1-1,TRBV5-1,TRBD1,CASSSPGQVPEAFF,TGCGCCAGCAGCTCCCCGGGACAGGTGCCTGAAGCTTTCTTT
few,TRBJ2-2,TRBV28,TRBD1,CASSSWAGGNGELFF,TGTGCCAGCAGTTCCTGGGCAGGGGGTAACGGGGAGCTGTTTTTT
.,TRBJ1-4,TRBV7-2,.,CASSLGWAGNEKLFF,TGTGCCAGCAGCTTAGGATGGGCAGGGAATGAAAAACTGTTTTTT
.,TRBJ1-1,TRBV19,.,CASSTLTNTEAFF,TGTGCCAGTAGTACATTAACGAACACTGAAGCTTTCTTT
few,TRBJ1-1,TRBV7-9,.,CASSKALLGGGTEAFF,TGTGCCAGCAGTAAAGCCCTCCTCGGGGGCGGGACTGAAGCTTTCTTT
many,TRBJ2-3,TRBV2,TRBD2,CASSVGTSSVDTQYF,TGTGCCAGCAGTGTTGGGACTAGTTCTGTAGATACGCAGTATTTT
.,TRBJ1-1,TRBV5-6,.,CASSLATGGEAFF,TGTGCCAGCAGCTTGGCGACGGGGGGTGAAGCTTTCTTT
.,TRBJ2-7,TRBV29-1,.,CSASVSSIYEQYF,TGCAGCGCCAGTGTGTCGTCGATTTACGAGCAGTACTTC